The TCR beta chain described here comes from a study of blood T cell repertoires in COVID-19. Study-level information: There were acute and convalescent COVID-19 samples, and they came from the United States, Italy and Spain.

Participant reports of clinical history set cohort assignment. Among Cohort 3 donors, those recovered had two negative PCRs, clearance, or symptom resolution. Study processing details: The authors estimated nucleated cell counts from reference gene primer amplification. Measured with immunoSEQ multiplex PCR; TCRdb has only the in-frame clones, and not every one. Clone size and V and J calls were adopted from that table, with D and trimming inferred from the DNA. The sample includes approximately 280,000 clones, 86% of them seen just once. V lost 3 bases and J lost 8; bases outside the gene matches: 12. Germline CDR1 is MNHEY and CDR2 is SMNVEV (reference sequence). The CDR3 is 15 residues long.

The clonotype originates from a woman aged 18-29 years who had recovered from COVID-19. J is TRBJ1-2 and V is TRBV27, with TRBD1 identical over 7 bases. Sequencing was carried out using PBMCs or T cells enriched from blood (not recorded which). The CDR3 protein is CASSFSPRRGWGYTF. In nucleotides, the CDR3 is TGTGCCAGCAGTTTTTCTCCCCGCAGGGGGTGGGGCTACACCTTC.